These 10 T cell receptor beta chains came from one sample sequenced in a study of shared clonotypes between healthy human individuals. Sequencing was performed with immunoSEQ multiplex PCR; in TCRdb, only in-frame clones are kept and a portion is missing. The sample includes 1,500,000 or so clones, approximately 98.5% of them seen just once. The specimen sequenced was naive CD4+ T cells sorted from blood. Indicated subset: CD45RA+ positively selected. All receptors come from a man aged 25 to 45 in good health.

This chain connects TRBV28 to TRBJ1-5; D possibly corresponds to TRBD1 (6 bases). The CDR3 has 15 amino acids. The germline V and J ends were trimmed by 6 bases and 5 bases, with 17 bases remaining between them. Germline CDR1 and CDR2: MDHEN and SYDVKM. The CDR3 loop reads CASSGNGGWDQPQHF. The CDR3 region has the DNA TGTGCCAGCAGCGGTAACGGGGGCTGGGATCAGCCCCAGCATTTT.

The V call is TRBV5-1, the J call TRBJ2-1, with TRBD2 matching over 9 bases. Per the germline V gene, CDR1 is SGHRS and CDR2 is YFSETQ. The CDR3 has 18 amino acids. Losses at the gene ends were 3 bases for V and 5 bases for J; bases not matched to a gene: 15. For the CDR3, the DNA is TGCGCCAGCAGCTCGACTACCAATTCTAGCGGGGAAAACAATGAGCAGTTCTTC. It encodes CASSSTTNSSGENNEQFF.

The chain recombines TRBV11-2 with TRBJ1-4; D not certain. The CDR3 runs 13 residues. Germline loops: CDR1 SGHAT, CDR2 FQNNGV. Trimming took 1 base from V and 4 from J, leaving 4 bases between them. CDR3 amino acids: CASSLGYNEKLFF. CDR3 sequence (DNA): TGTGCCAGCAGCTTAGGGTATAATGAAAAACTGTTTTTT.

The chain uses TRBV5-4 and TRBJ1-2; D may be TRBD1 (5 bases). Germline-derived CDR1 and CDR2 are SGHNT and YYREEE (reference sequence). Between the trimmed V and J ends, which lost 2 bases and 0 bases, there was a span of 17 bases. The CDR3 consists of 17 residues. CDR3 in amino acids: CASSFVGTMLANYGYTF. CDR3 coding DNA: TGTGCCAGCAGCTTCGTAGGGACGATGTTAGCTAACTATGGCTACACCTTC.

V gene TRBV9 combines with J gene TRBJ1-1, with D uncertain. V was shortened by 0 bases and J by 10 bases, with 10 bases between the two germline ends. Germline-derived CDR1 and CDR2 are SGDLS and YYNGEE. CDR3 size: 12 residues. CDR3 DNA sequence: TGTGCCAGCAGCGTAGAGATGGGTCCAGCTTTCTTT. Protein: CASSVEMGPAFF. Drawing the rest from reference TRBV9 and TRBJ1-1, the complete variable domain is DSGVTQTPKHLITATGQRVTLRCSPRSGDLSVYWYQQSLDQGLQFLIQYYNGEERAKGNILERFSAQQFPDLHSELNLSSLELGDSALYFCASSVEMGPAFFGQGTRLTVV.

The V gene is TRBV2, the J gene TRBJ2-7; TRBD1 or TRBD2 may be the D gene (6 bases each). V was clipped by 4 bases and J by 11 bases, with 15 bases between them. The V gene's germline CDR1 is SNHLY and CDR2 FYNNEI. The CDR3 runs to 12 residues. CDR3 region: CASSAMGGSKYF. The CDR3 coding sequence is TGTGCCAGCAGTGCAATGGGGGGCTCGAAGTACTTC.

The CDR3 coding sequence is TGTGCCAGCAGTAGGACAGGGGGCGAAGGTGAGACCCAGTACTTC. This sequence encodes CASSRTGGEGETQYF. The J gene is TRBJ2-5, the V gene TRBV27, with 11 bases lining up with TRBD1. The CDR3 consists of 15 residues. Germline V lookup: CDR1 MNHEY, CDR2 SMNVEV (reference sequence). The J segment lost 5 bases and the V segment lost 5 bases, leaving 7 bases of the junction unmatched.

The V and J genes are TRBV28 and TRBJ1-5; 8 bases match TRBD1. CDR1 MDHEN and CDR2 SYDVKM come from the germline V gene. This CDR3 is 16 amino acids long. V lost 4 bases to trimming and J lost 6 bases; unmatched junction nucleotides: 11. The CDR3 loop reads CASSSRTGTAFQPQHF. As DNA, the CDR3 is TGTGCCAGCAGTTCTCGGACAGGGACCGCTTTTCAGCCCCAGCATTTT.

The V gene is TRBV5-4, the J gene TRBJ2-7; 8 nucleotides line up with TRBD1. V lost 4 bases to trimming and J lost 3 bases; unmatched junction nucleotides: 6. Germline loops: CDR1 SGHNT, CDR2 YYREEE (reference sequence). The CDR3 spans 14 residues. CDR3 in amino acids: CASSPGQARYEQYF. As DNA, the CDR3 is TGTGCCAGCAGCCCGGGACAGGCCCGCTACGAGCAGTACTTC. Full variable domain (remainder filled in from reference TRBV5-4 and TRBJ2-7): ETGVTQSPTHLIKTRGQQVTLRCSSQSGHNTVSWYQQALGQGPQFIFQYYREEENGRGNFPPRFSGLQFPNYSSELNVNALELDDSALYLCASSPGQARYEQYFGPGTRLTVT.

This chain joins TRBV7-9 and TRBJ2-2, with 10 bases lining up with TRBD1. V was clipped by 5 bases and J by 7 bases; unmatched bases: 7. This CDR3 has 15 amino acids. Germline CDR1 and CDR2: SEHNR and FQNEAQ (reference sequence). The CDR3 coding sequence is TGTGCCAGCAGCCATCGACAGGGGGCTAACGGGGAGCTGTTTTTT. It translates to CASSHRQGANGELFF.